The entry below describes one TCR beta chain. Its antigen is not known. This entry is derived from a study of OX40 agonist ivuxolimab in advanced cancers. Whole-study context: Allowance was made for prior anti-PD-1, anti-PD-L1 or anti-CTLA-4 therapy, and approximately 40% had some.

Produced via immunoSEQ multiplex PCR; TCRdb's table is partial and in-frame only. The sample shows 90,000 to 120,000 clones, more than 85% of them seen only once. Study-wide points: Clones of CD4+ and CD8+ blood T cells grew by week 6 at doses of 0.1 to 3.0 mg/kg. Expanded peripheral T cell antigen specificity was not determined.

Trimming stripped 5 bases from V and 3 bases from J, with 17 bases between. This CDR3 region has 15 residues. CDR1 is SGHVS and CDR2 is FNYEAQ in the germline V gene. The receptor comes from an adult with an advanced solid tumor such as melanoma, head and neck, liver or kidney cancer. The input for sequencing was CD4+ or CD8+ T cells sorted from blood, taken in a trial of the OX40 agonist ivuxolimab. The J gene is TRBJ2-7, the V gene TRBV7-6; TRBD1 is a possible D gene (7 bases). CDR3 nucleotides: TGTGCCAGCAGCCCCCCTCGGGGGACAGTCTACGAGCAGTACTTC. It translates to CASSPPRGTVYEQYF.